A single sample is the source of the 25 T cell receptor beta chains below, sequenced in a study of graft-versus-host responses after intestinal transplantation. The repertoire was sequenced with immunoSEQ multiplex PCR; TCRdb's copy has only in-frame clones and lacks some. This sample has about 86,000 clones, with about nine tenths found just once. These TCRs are of unknown antigen specificity. Sequencing was performed on unstimulated CD4+ T cells sorted from spleen or lymph node cells, taken before transplant. Receptors originate from a human donor who was the organ donor for an intestinal transplant.

The V gene is TRBV10-1, the J gene TRBJ2-1; possible D gene TRBD2, 6 bases. CDR1 WNHNN and CDR2 SYGVQD come from the germline V gene (reference sequence). V was trimmed by 7 bases and J by 5 bases, leaving 15 bases between them. CDR3 length: 14 residues. CDR3 loop: CASKKGGEHNEQFF. The CDR3 DNA is TGCGCCAGCAAAAAGGGCGGGGAGCACAATGAGCAGTTCTTC.

This clone is a singleton in its sample. The chain carries TRBV9 and TRBJ2-3; 10 nucleotides match TRBD1. With V trimmed by 0 bases and J by 2 bases, 12 bases remained unmatched. Germline assignment: CDR1 SGDLS and CDR2 YYNGEE. The CDR3 has 19 amino acids. The CDR3 sequence: CASSVDGRGQGFPTDTQYF. The CDR3 DNA reads as TGTGCCAGCAGCGTAGACGGTAGGGGACAGGGGTTTCCCACAGATACGCAGTATTTT.

In its sample, this clone was seen once. The rearrangement links TRBV15 to TRBJ2-5; perhaps TRBD2 as D (6 bases). Germline-derived CDR1 and CDR2 are LNHNV and YYDKDF (reference sequence). V was trimmed by 0 bases and J by 2 bases, leaving 13 bases between them. This CDR3 region has 16 residues. CDR3 coding DNA: TGTGCCACCAGCAGAGACCCGTGGGGGGAGCAAGAGACCCAGTACTTC. This encodes CATSRDPWGEQETQYF.

The chain joins TRBV5-1 to TRBJ1-1; the D gene is possibly TRBD1 (6 bases). Germline V gene sequence: CDR1 SGHRS, CDR2 YFSETQ. Trimming cost V 0 bases and J 3 bases, with 18 bases left between them. The CDR3 is made up of 17 amino acids. CDR3 region: CASSLAVITGLDTEAFF. For the CDR3, the DNA is TGCGCCAGCAGCTTGGCCGTTATCACAGGGCTCGACACTGAAGCTTTCTTT.

This chain connects TRBV9 to TRBJ1-3; weak D call: TRBD1 (5 bases). The CDR3 contains 15 residues. Germline V gives CDR1 SGDLS, CDR2 YYNGEE. Trimming left V 0 bases short and J 8 bases short, with 15 bases between. The CDR3 loop is CASSVGPQEGDTIYF. Written as DNA, the CDR3 is TGTGCCAGCAGCGTAGGTCCCCAGGAAGGGGACACCATATATTTT.

The chain joins TRBV7-2 to TRBJ2-3; D not certain. CDR1 is SGHTA and CDR2 is FQGNSA in the germline V gene. This CDR3 contains 13 residues. The V and J ends lost 10 bases and 2 bases respectively, with 13 bases between them. CDR3: CATRMGLTDTQYF. The DNA of the CDR3 is TGTGCCACGCGTATGGGCCTCACAGATACGCAGTATTTT.

In the case of this clone: The junction and the germline gene differ at one end; a read error may be behind it. This chain connects TRBV18 to TRBJ2-3; 12 nucleotides agree with TRBD2. The CDR3 runs 17 residues. Germline values: CDR1 KGHSH, CDR2 LQKENI. The CDR3 DNA is TGTGCCAGCTCACCCGTGTTGCTAGCGGGGGGGCCAGAGACGCAGTATTTT. Translating gives CASSPVLLAGGPETQYF.

This clone has a single count. The chain recombines TRBV18 with TRBJ2-1; TRBD2 might be the D (6 bases). The length of the CDR3 is 12 residues. Germline CDR1 KGHSH, CDR2 LQKENI. Trimming stripped 3 bases from V and 16 bases from J, with 16 bases between. The CDR3 spells CASSPGGVPRFF. The CDR3 DNA reads TGTGCCAGCTCACCGGGGGGAGTCCCGAGATTCTTC.

This chain links TRBV7-9 with TRBJ2-1, with 9 nucleotides matching TRBD1. The V gene end was trimmed by 4 bases and the J gene end by 2 bases; junction bases not matched to a gene: 9. This CDR3 spans 17 amino acids. Germline loops: CDR1 SEHNR, CDR2 FQNEAQ (reference sequence). CDR3 loop: CASSSGGRDRAYNEQFF. In DNA form, the CDR3 reads TGTGCCAGCAGCTCCGGGGGGCGGGACAGGGCCTACAATGAGCAGTTCTTC.

The V and J genes are TRBV2 and TRBJ1-2; D may be TRBD1 (6 bases). Deletions cut 9 bases from V and 0 bases from J, with 14 bases between. Germline V lookup: CDR1 SNHLY, CDR2 FYNNEI. CDR3 length equals 14 residues. CDR3 DNA sequence: TGTGCCAGTTCTGGACAGAGAGCTAACTATGGCTACACCTTC. Protein product: CASSGQRANYGYTF.

The genes are TRBV29-1 and TRBJ2-7; TRBD2 agrees at 10 bases. The V segment lost 6 bases and the J segment 2 bases; nucleotides outside the gene matches: 7. This CDR3 spans 14 amino acids. The germline V gene has CDR1 SQVTM and CDR2 ANQGSEA. The CDR3 region has the DNA TGCAGCGTGAAGGGGACTAGCGATCCCTACGAGCAGTACTTC. As protein: CSVKGTSDPYEQYF.

The J gene is TRBJ1-4, the V gene TRBV5-4; D remains unclear. This CDR3 spans 14 amino acids. Germline CDR1 SGHNT, CDR2 YYREEE (reference sequence). Between the trimmed V and J ends, which lost 2 bases and 3 bases, there was a span of 8 bases. CDR3 protein: CASSFRGANEKLFF. Here the CDR3 DNA reads TGTGCCAGCAGCTTTCGGGGAGCTAATGAAAAACTGTTTTTT.

The chain is built from TRBV5-4 and TRBJ1-2; D remains ambiguous. The ends were cut back, 0 bases at V and 2 bases at J, with 5 bases in the middle. This CDR3 is built from 13 residues. Germline assignment: CDR1 SGHNT and CDR2 YYREEE (reference sequence). The CDR3 spells CASSLGRNYGYTF. The CDR3 coding sequence is TGTGCCAGCAGCTTGGGTCGGAACTATGGCTACACCTTC. Full variable domain (remainder filled in from reference TRBV5-4 and TRBJ1-2): ETGVTQSPTHLIKTRGQQVTLRCSSQSGHNTVSWYQQALGQGPQFIFQYYREEENGRGNFPPRFSGLQFPNYSSELNVNALELDDSALYLCASSLGRNYGYTFGSGTRLTVV.

The chain couples TRBV2 to TRBJ2-7, with D maybe TRBD1 (6 bases). Germline V gene lookup returns CDR1 SNHLY and CDR2 FYNNEI. V gave up 10 bases and J gave up 7 bases, with 20 bases separating them. CDR3 length equals 13 residues. CDR3 coding DNA: TGTGCCAACCACGGGACAAAGACTCTAGAGCAGTACTTC. Protein product: CANHGTKTLEQYF. Full variable domain (missing parts from reference TRBV2 and TRBJ2-7): EPEVTQTPSHQVTQMGQEVILRCVPISNHLYFYWYRQILGQKVEFLVSFYNNEISEKSEIFDDQFSVERPDGSNFTLKIRSTKLEDSAMYFCANHGTKTLEQYFGPGTRLTVT.

This chain uses TRBV19 with TRBJ2-7, with TRBD1 matching 9 bases. CDR3 size: 12 residues. V lost 11 bases, J lost 2 bases, and 4 bases stayed unmatched. Per germline, CDR1 LNHDA and CDR2 SQIVND (reference sequence). The CDR3 sequence is CAWTGAPYEQYF. The CDR3 bases are TGTGCCTGGACAGGGGCCCCCTACGAGCAGTACTTC.

V usage is TRBV7-8 and J usage is TRBJ2-1; D might be TRBD2 (7 bases). CDR1 is SGHVS, CDR2 FQNEAQ, per germline. The germline V and J ends were trimmed by 1 base and 0 bases, with 10 bases remaining between them. The CDR3 contains 16 residues. The CDR3 nucleotides are TGTGCCAGCAGCTTAGTGGGGGGGCCCTCCTACAATGAGCAGTTCTTC. It codes for CASSLVGGPSYNEQFF.

This clone turned up a few times. CDR3 region: CASRSSTFWYEQYF. The CDR3 DNA sequence: TGTGCCAGCAGGTCCTCCACATTTTGGTACGAGCAGTACTTC. V is TRBV27 and J is TRBJ2-7, with D uncertain. CDR1 and CDR2 (germline): MNHEY, SMNVEV (reference sequence). V was trimmed by 6 bases and J by 4 bases, leaving 16 bases between them. This CDR3 comprises 14 residues.

The CDR3 here is CASSHTSGGSTEQFF. Here the CDR3 DNA reads TGTGCCAGCAGCCACACTAGCGGGGGCTCGACTGAGCAGTTCTTC. This chain connects TRBV7-2 to TRBJ2-1, with 11 bases matching TRBD2. Unmatched junction bases numbered 9, after V lost 5 bases and J lost 9 bases. The CDR3 sequence is 15 residues long. From germline, CDR1 is SGHTA and CDR2 FQGNSA. Full variable domain (outside the CDR3, taken from reference TRBV7-2 and TRBJ2-1): GAGVSQSPSNKVTEKGKDVELRCDPISGHTALYWYRQSLGQGLEFLIYFQGNSAPDKSGLPSDRFSAERTGGSVSTLTIQRTQQEDSAVYLCASSHTSGGSTEQFFGPGTRLTVL.

The rearrangement joins TRBV28 to TRBJ1-1, with a possible D match to TRBD1 (6 bases). The ends were cut back, 5 bases at V and 5 bases at J, with 24 bases in the middle. This CDR3 is 17 amino acids long. Germline loops: CDR1 MDHEN, CDR2 SYDVKM. The CDR3 coding sequence is TGTGCCAGCAGTGACCTGGGGGGGGCGCGAGCTGGTACTGAAGCTTTCTTT. Amino acids: CASSDLGGARAGTEAFF.

This sequence joins TRBV9 and TRBJ2-5; possible D gene TRBD2, 7 bases. This CDR3 has 14 residues. V was cut by 3 bases and J by 5 bases, with 14 bases left in between. Germline-derived CDR1 and CDR2 are SGDLS and YYNGEE. The CDR3 DNA reads TGTGCCAGCAGCGAGGGGGGGGTTTTGGAGACCCAGTACTTC. It yields the protein CASSEGGVLETQYF.

V is TRBV5-1 and J is TRBJ2-2; D is unclear. The germline V gene encodes CDR1 SGHRS and CDR2 YFSETQ. This CDR3 is built from 14 residues. Trimming removed 5 bases at V and 0 bases at J, with 8 bases between. The CDR3 is CASSEAPNTGELFF. The CDR3 nucleotides are TGCGCCAGCAGTGAGGCACCGAACACCGGGGAGCTGTTTTTT.

This sequence joins TRBV29-1 and TRBJ1-2, with 10 bases lining up with TRBD1. With 7 bases clipped from V and 5 bases from J, the junction kept 4 bases outside the gene matches. This CDR3 spans 12 amino acids. Germline loops: CDR1 SQVTM, CDR2 ANQGSEA. CDR3 sequence: CSARDRGYGYTF. The CDR3, as DNA: TGCAGCGCGCGGGACAGGGGATATGGCTACACCTTC. Combining the CDR3 with reference TRBV29-1 and TRBJ1-2 gives the whole variable domain SAVISQKPSRDICQRGTSLTIQCQVDSQVTMMFWYRQQPGQSLTLIATANQGSEATYESGFVIDKFPISRPNLTFSTLTVSNMSPEDSSIYLCSARDRGYGYTFGSGTRLTVV.

The J gene is TRBJ1-2, the V gene TRBV4-1; D is undetermined. Between the trimmed V and J ends, which lost 0 bases and 5 bases, there was a span of 7 bases. CDR1 and CDR2 (germline): MGHRA, YSYEKL. The CDR3 runs 13 residues. Here the CDR3 reads CASSQDRLYGYTF. CDR3 sequence (DNA): TGCGCCAGCAGCCAAGACAGATTGTATGGCTACACCTTC.

The rearrangement links TRBV4-2 to TRBJ2-3; 7 positions agree with TRBD2. V lost 0 bases and J lost 0; bases outside the gene matches: 6. The CDR3 length is 17 residues. Germline CDR1 is LGHNA and CDR2 is YNFKEQ. The CDR3 spells CASSQETVGLSTDTQYF. DNA for the CDR3: TGTGCCAGCAGCCAAGAGACCGTGGGACTAAGCACAGATACGCAGTATTTT.

The chain uses TRBV14 and TRBJ1-3; D remains ambiguous. The germline V and J ends were trimmed by 5 bases and 0 bases, with 14 bases remaining between them. The CDR3 consists of 16 residues. Germline CDR1 is SGHDN and CDR2 is FVKESK. The CDR3 sequence: CASSERRHFSGNTIYF. CDR3 nucleotide sequence: TGTGCCAGCAGCGAGAGGCGGCACTTCTCTGGAAACACCATATATTTT.